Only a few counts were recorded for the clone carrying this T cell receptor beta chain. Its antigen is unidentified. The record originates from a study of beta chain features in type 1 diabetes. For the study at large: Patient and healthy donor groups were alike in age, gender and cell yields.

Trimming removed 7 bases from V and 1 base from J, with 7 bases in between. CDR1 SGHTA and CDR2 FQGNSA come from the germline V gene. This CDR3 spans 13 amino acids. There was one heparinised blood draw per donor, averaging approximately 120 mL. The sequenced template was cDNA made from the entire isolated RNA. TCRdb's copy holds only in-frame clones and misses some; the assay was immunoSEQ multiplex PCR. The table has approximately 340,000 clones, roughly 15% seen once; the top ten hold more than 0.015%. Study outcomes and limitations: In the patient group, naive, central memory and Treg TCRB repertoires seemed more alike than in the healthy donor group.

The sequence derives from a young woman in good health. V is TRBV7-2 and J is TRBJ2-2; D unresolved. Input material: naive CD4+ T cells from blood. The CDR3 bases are TGTGCCAGCACCCCAAAGAACACCGGGGAGCTGTTTTTT. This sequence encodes CASTPKNTGELFF. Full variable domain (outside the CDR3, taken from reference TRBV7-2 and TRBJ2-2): GAGVSQSPSNKVTEKGKDVELRCDPISGHTALYWYRQSLGQGLEFLIYFQGNSAPDKSGLPSDRFSAERTGGSVSTLTIQRTQQEDSAVYLCASTPKNTGELFFGEGSRLTVL.